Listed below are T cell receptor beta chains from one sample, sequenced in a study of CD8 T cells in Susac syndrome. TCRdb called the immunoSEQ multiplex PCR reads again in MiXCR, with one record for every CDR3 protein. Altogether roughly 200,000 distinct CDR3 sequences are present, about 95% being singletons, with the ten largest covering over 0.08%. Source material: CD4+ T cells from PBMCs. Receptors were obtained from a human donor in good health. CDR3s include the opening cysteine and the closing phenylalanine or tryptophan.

CDR3 protein: CASSLGRRSTDTQYF; J gene: TRBJ2-3; V gene: TRBV11-1
CDR3 protein: CASSPGQGSGQYF; J gene: TRBJ2-7; V gene: TRBV18
CDR3 protein: CATSIRADTEAFF; J gene: TRBJ1-1; V gene: TRBV15
CDR3 protein: CASSHRERRLETQYF; J gene: TRBJ2-5; V gene: TRBV7-6
CDR3 protein: CSAELNLKTEAFF; J gene: TRBJ1-1; V gene: TRBV29-1
CDR3 protein: CSARGDGNTEAFF; J gene: TRBJ1-1; V gene: TRBV20-1
CDR3 protein: CASSVSGQRPDTQYF; J gene: TRBJ2-3; V gene: TRBV7-2
CDR3 protein: CASSPGRDYEQYF; J gene: TRBJ2-7; V gene: TRBV18
CDR3 protein: CASSLATALDTQYF; J gene: TRBJ2-3; V gene: TRBV5-1
CDR3 protein: CASSEIGQAGELFF; J gene: TRBJ2-2; V gene: TRBV25-1
CDR3 protein: CAWSDLTGLGYEQYF; J gene: TRBJ2-7; V gene: TRBV30
CDR3 protein: CSARDTGSSYEQYF; J gene: TRBJ2-7; V gene: TRBV20-1
CDR3 protein: CASSPTSGLGSYNEQFF; J gene: TRBJ2-1; V gene: TRBV7-3
CDR3 protein: CASSLTQGLGEKLFF; J gene: TRBJ1-4; V gene: TRBV12-3/TRBV12-4
CDR3 protein: CSVTDRYEQYF; J gene: TRBJ2-7; V gene: TRBV29-1
CDR3 protein: CSARVRTPNTGELFF; J gene: TRBJ2-2; V gene: TRBV20-1
CDR3 protein: CASSLSGQGALGYTF; J gene: TRBJ1-2; V gene: TRBV7-2